Listed below are T cell receptor beta chains from one sample, sequenced in a study of monozygotic twins with cystic fibrosis. Assay used: immunoSEQ multiplex PCR; TCRdb lists only in-frame clones, some missing. Of almost 20,000 clones in the sample, roughly nine tenths were seen once. Sample: blood. These receptors were taken from a girl between 2 and 10 years old with cystic fibrosis. Both conserved end residues are trimmed from each CDR3. Each record gives: J gene, V gene, CDR3 protein.

>TRBJ2-7|TRBV5-6
ASSLTGTPYEQY
>TRBJ2-5|TRBV29-1
SVATGGGWETQY
>TRBJ2-5|TRBV7-9
ASSLLTSGQETQY
>TRBJ1-1|TRBV14
ASSQEITGWGTEAF
>TRBJ1-6|TRBV9
ASSGDSTYNSPLH
>TRBJ1-6|TRBV30
ACTHAGASGNSPLH
>TRBJ2-7|TRBV11-2
ASSPDRDPSFVRQY
>TRBJ2-1|TRBV19
ASSDASGASSYNEQF
>TRBJ1-2|TRBV2
ASSSQDYGYT
>TRBJ2-1|TRBV27
ASSLFPLAPRADEQF
>TRBJ2-7|TRBV27
ASSYSSGGAHEQY
>TRBJ2-7|TRBV5-6
ASSGGGPPYEQY
>TRBJ2-3|TRBV7-8
ASSPVRKDTQY
>TRBJ2-1|TRBV7-6
ASSLAVETSGRATSHNEQF
>TRBJ1-1|TRBV6-1
ASSPGQDGTEAF
>TRBJ1-1|TRBV6-5
ASSLAQGFSEAF
>TRBJ2-1|TRBV6-5
ASSYPRPNEQF
>TRBJ2-7|TRBV6-1
ASSDLRTGLSYEQY
>TRBJ2-7|TRBV5-1
ASSPGLADHYEQY
>TRBJ2-1|TRBV30
AWRGKLGAGVKEQF
>TRBJ2-7|TRBV18
ASSADYEQY
>TRBJ2-1|TRBV5-6
ASSWLAGVTNEQF
>TRBJ1-4|TRBV7-9
ASSLAMGNEKLF
>TRBJ1-5|TRBV7-8
ASSLLQGPSQPQH
>TRBJ1-2|TRBV14
ASSQNPGPGYGYT
>TRBJ1-2|TRBV28
ASSQPLRIGALSYGYT
>TRBJ2-1|TRBV19
ASSPWTAYNEQF
>TRBJ1-6|TRBV20-1
SAGPYSPLH
>TRBJ1-1|TRBV11-2
ASSLEGTGTEAF
>TRBJ2-2|TRBV7-2
ASSWTSGGQSTGELF
>TRBJ2-1|TRBV4-3
ASSQSGSTSSYNEQF
>TRBJ1-6|TRBV5-1
ASSIGTAYNSPLH
>TRBJ1-2|TRBV2
ASRWGGTGYT
>TRBJ2-2|TRBV18
ASSPGTGATGELF
>TRBJ1-2|TRBV9
ASSPRDGGYT
>TRBJ2-7|TRBV5-1
ASSLGLPPTYEQY
>TRBJ2-2|TRBV5-4
ASSLGQNTGELF
>TRBJ2-1|TRBV19
ASRLAGRSYNEQF
>TRBJ2-7|TRBV11-2
ASSSLRTDSYEQY
>-|TRBV5-6
ASSLTGTPYEQY
>TRBJ2-7|TRBV2
ASSIAASYEQY
>TRBJ2-2|TRBV19
ASSIGYLNTGELF
>TRBJ2-1|TRBV2
ASSDPTGAGRLKGEQF
>TRBJ1-1|TRBV6-5
ASNKNGRTEAF
>TRBJ2-1|TRBV28
ASSSTGTSGRRNEQF
>TRBJ2-1|TRBV29-1
SVGGQTYNEQF
>TRBJ2-2|TRBV21-1
ASSRGHTKTGELF
>TRBJ2-7|TRBV5-5
ASSSHRAYEQY
>TRBJ2-1|TRBV5-6
ASSLGQYYNEQF
>TRBJ2-7|TRBV28
ASSSPLVAGGLISEQY
>TRBJ2-1|TRBV14
ASGRGPYNEQF
>TRBJ1-1|TRBV19
ASSIPNAREAF
>TRBJ1-1|TRBV5-1
ASSLLALSEETEAF
>TRBJ2-2|TRBV7-9
ASSLPGLNTGELF